The sequence of this TCR beta chain was determined in a study of T cell responses to AZD1222 COVID-19 vaccine. With regard to this clone: The antigen is unknown.

There are 16 residues in the CDR3. The J segment lost 2 bases and the V segment lost 5 bases, leaving 10 bases of the junction unmatched. Germline V gene sequence: CDR1 MDHEN, CDR2 SYDVKM. Study-level points and caveats: All repertoire sampling was performed exclusively after the peak T cell response. Unmutated variant regions are reportedly the target of nearly half of TCRs that are spike-specific. The study found Spike-specific TCR breadth and depth rose after two AZD1222 doses. Spike-wide vaccine-associated CD4 TCRs dominated at 160-218 and 743-854.

Data came from immunoSEQ multiplex PCR; TCRdb stores just in-frame clones and leaves some out. The sample lists roughly 120,000 clones, roughly 84% occurring once. The input for sequencing was peripheral blood, taken on day 0 of AZD1222 vaccination. V usage is TRBV28 and J usage is TRBJ2-7, with 9 bases matching TRBD1. The TCR sequence derives from an adult in good health. CDR3 sequence: CASSDPRGTGTYEQYF. The CDR3, as DNA: TGTGCCAGCAGTGACCCCCGCGGGACAGGGACCTACGAGCAGTACTTC.